Below are 16 T cell receptor beta chains sequenced from a single sample in a study of Graves' ophthalmopathy and Graves' hyperthyroidism. Amplified material comprised TCR beta CDR3 regions derived from RNA transcripts. Investigators did first-round RT-PCR with HTBI primers, then second-round multiplex PCR. Each CDR3 protein is one row after TCRdb ran MiXCR on the multiplex PCR reads. The table lists around 1.1 million distinct CDR3 sequences, about 38% of them singletons. The specimen sequenced was peripheral blood or thyroid tissue (not recorded which). Receptors originate from an adult man with Graves' hyperthyroidism.

Many counts were recorded for this clonotype. CDR3: CSVLFTGQSLAGGPETQYF. For the CDR3, the DNA is TGCAGCGTTTTGTTTACAGGGCAATCCCTAGCGGGAGGGCCTGAGACCCAGTACTTC. The chain carries TRBV29-1 and TRBJ2-5, with TRBD2 identical over 12 bases. This CDR3 has 19 residues. Germline values: CDR1 SQVTM, CDR2 ANQGSEA. V gave up 5 bases and J gave up 5 bases; unmatched junction bases: 21.

This clonotype was seen a handful of times. This chain uses TRBV20-1 with TRBJ1-4; no firm D call. The CDR3 length is 13 residues. In germline, CDR1 is DFQATT, CDR2 SNEGSKA (reference sequence). Trimming removed 2 bases from V and 4 bases from J, with 8 bases in between. The CDR3 coding sequence is TGCAGTGCTAGAAGGCAGCTTAATGAAAAACTGTTTTTT. The encoded protein is CSARRQLNEKLFF.

The chain combines TRBV10-2 with TRBJ2-5, with a tentative D call TRBD1 (5 bases). The germline V gene has CDR1 WSHSY and CDR2 SAAADI. Trimming removed 2 bases from V and 5 bases from J, with 9 bases in between. This CDR3 contains 13 residues. The CDR3 sequence is CASSEIWGETQYF. CDR3 nucleotide sequence: TGCGCCAGCAGTGAGATTTGGGGCGAGACCCAGTACTTC.

This clonotype was counted between two and nine times. The chain links TRBV24-1 to TRBJ1-5, with a weak D call TRBD1 (5 bases). Germline loops: CDR1 KGHDR, CDR2 SFDVKD. With 3 bases removed from V and 1 base from J, the gap between germline ends came to 6 bases. CDR3 length: 14 residues. The CDR3 region has the DNA TGTGCCACCAGTGATGGGGGGAGCAATCAGCCCCAGCATTTT. Translation gives CATSDGGSNQPQHF.

The gene calls are TRBV29-1 and TRBJ2-1; TRBD1 matches 9 bases. The germline CDR1 and CDR2 sequences are SQVTM and ANQGSEA. Trimming at V came to 4 bases and at J to 6 bases, leaving 7 bases not matched to a gene. This CDR3 is 14 amino acids long. For the CDR3, the DNA is TGCAGCGTTGTAGGACAGGGGAAACGCAATGAGCAGTTCTTC. Its protein is CSVVGQGKRNEQFF.

The chain has TRBV4-3 and TRBJ1-1; D is ambiguous. This CDR3 comprises 14 residues. The germline V gene encodes CDR1 LGHNA and CDR2 YSLEER. V lost 2 bases and J lost 2, with 9 bases in between. The CDR3 sequence is CASSQQPENTEAFF. The CDR3 DNA follows: TGCGCCAGCAGCCAACAACCAGAAAACACTGAAGCTTTCTTT.

This clonotype was detected only once. A much larger clone lies one base from this, so it may be a read error. The chain combines TRBV7-9 with TRBJ2-5; 10 nucleotides agree with TRBD2. Trimming at V came to 5 bases and at J to 11 bases, leaving 8 bases not matched to a gene. Germline loops: CDR1 SEHNR, CDR2 FQNEAQ (reference sequence). The CDR3 extends over 13 amino acids. CDR3 sequence reads: CASSVGTSDKQYF. The CDR3 region has the DNA TGTGCCAGCAGCGTAGGGACTAGCGACAAGCAGTACTTC.

Comments on this clonotype: A single base separates this from a much larger clone, so it may be a read error. This chain connects TRBV7-2 to TRBJ1-4, with 7 bases fitting TRBD1. The CDR3 contains 15 residues. With V trimmed by 2 bases and J by 8 bases, 8 bases remained unmatched. Germline CDR1 SGHTA, CDR2 FQGNSA. This chain's CDR3 is CASSLSQGVIEKLFF. CDR3 bases: TGTGCCAGCAGCTTAAGTCAGGGGGTTATCGAAAAACTGTTTTTT.

The rearrangement links TRBV5-1 to TRBJ1-2; D unclear. CDR1 is SGHRS, CDR2 YFSETQ, per germline. The CDR3 covers 17 residues. V lost 1 base and J lost 3, with 19 bases in between. The CDR3 spells CASSLRVMGEAYYGYTF. In DNA, the CDR3 is TGCGCCAGCAGCTTGAGGGTGATGGGCGAGGCCTACTATGGCTACACCTTC. The variable domain in full, with the rest retrieved from reference TRBV5-1 and TRBJ1-2, is KAGVTQTPRYLIKTRGQQVTLSCSPISGHRSVSWYQQTPGQGLQFLFEYFSETQRNKGNFPGRFSGRQFSNSRSEMNVSTLELGDSALYLCASSLRVMGEAYYGYTFGSGTRLTVV.

In its sample, this clonotype was seen a few times. The V call is TRBV29-1, the J call TRBJ2-2; D possibly corresponds to TRBD2 (5 bases). Germline CDR1 reads SQVTM; CDR2 reads ANQGSEA. The CDR3 spans 16 residues. Trimming cost V 3 bases and J 2 bases, with 16 bases left between them. In nucleotides, the CDR3 is TGCAGCGTTGAGGACCCGGAGAGGGAAAACACCGGGGAGCTGTTTTTT. As protein: CSVEDPERENTGELFF.

The chain carries TRBV7-2 and TRBJ2-7; TRBD2 is a possible D gene (6 bases). This CDR3 contains 14 residues. The germline V gene has CDR1 SGHTA and CDR2 FQGNSA. Trimming removed 4 bases at V and 1 base at J, with 11 bases between. CDR3 in DNA: TGTGCCAGCAGCTCCAAGCGGGTGTCCTACGAGCAGTACTTC. It codes for CASSSKRVSYEQYF.

This clonotype occurred a few times. The J gene is TRBJ2-7, the V gene TRBV28; 8 bases are shared with TRBD1. Losses at the gene ends were 6 bases for V and 4 bases for J; bases not matched to a gene: 14. The CDR3 contains 16 residues. Germline V gene lookup returns CDR1 MDHEN and CDR2 SYDVKM. The CDR3 loop reads CASSQHKQGARYEQYF. In DNA, the CDR3 is TGTGCCAGCAGCCAGCATAAGCAGGGGGCTCGATACGAGCAGTACTTC.

The chain employs TRBV4-2 and TRBJ1-5; 9 bases fit TRBD1. Germline CDR1 reads LGHNA; CDR2 reads YNFKEQ. The CDR3 consists of 15 residues. V lost 4 bases to trimming and J lost 6 bases; unmatched junction nucleotides: 7. The CDR3 coding sequence is TGTGCCAGCAGCCTTCGGGACAGGGCTCTTCAGCCCCAGCATTTT. Protein product: CASSLRDRALQPQHF.

The CDR3 nucleotides are TGTGCCAGCAGCTTAGACAGTAAGGCTGAAGCTTTCTTT. Translating it yields CASSLDSKAEAFF. The V and J genes are TRBV11-2 and TRBJ1-1, with unresolved D. The CDR3 covers 13 residues. Trimming removed 0 bases at V and 6 bases at J, with 8 bases between. Per germline, CDR1 SGHAT and CDR2 FQNNGV.

In its sample, this clonotype was seen a few times. V gene TRBV2 combines with J gene TRBJ2-7; perhaps TRBD1 as D (5 bases). The germline CDR1 and CDR2 sequences are SNHLY and FYNNEI. The CDR3 extends over 13 amino acids. V lost 8 bases and J 3 bases, leaving 14 bases between the germline ends. The CDR3 sequence: CASSDRGFYEQYF. CDR3 DNA: TGTGCCAGCTCAGACAGAGGATTCTACGAGCAGTACTTC. The full variable domain, rest sourced from reference TRBV2 and TRBJ2-7, is EPEVTQTPSHQVTQMGQEVILRCVPISNHLYFYWYRQILGQKVEFLVSFYNNEISEKSEIFDDQFSVERPDGSNFTLKIRSTKLEDSAMYFCASSDRGFYEQYFGPGTRLTVT.

The chain is built from TRBV20-1 and TRBJ1-1; the D is unclear. The CDR3 covers 13 residues. The V end was cut by 0 bases, the J end by 5 bases, with 10 bases between. The germline CDR1 and CDR2 sequences are DFQATT and SNEGSKA (reference sequence). The chain's CDR3 is CSARDIRPTEAFF. In nucleotides, the CDR3 is TGCAGTGCTAGAGATATTCGTCCGACTGAAGCTTTCTTT.